These 17 T cell receptor beta chains share one sample of origin, sequenced in a study of cytomegalovirus exposure and HLA in healthy donors. PCR involved 60 Vbeta and 13 Jbeta primers. The data were produced by immunoSEQ multiplex PCR, yet TCRdb's version contains in-frame clones alone and is incomplete. The repertoire consists of about 86,000 clones, with roughly 74% occurring once and the leading ten covering 6.2%. Sequencing was performed on PBMCs. All receptors derive from a woman between 45 and 60 years old in good health and CMV-seropositive.

This clone was recorded a few times. V usage is TRBV7-8 and J usage is TRBJ2-1, with 7 bases fitting TRBD2. Germline trimming cut 1 base from V and 0 bases from J; bases unmatched to any gene: 0. The CDR3 runs 15 residues. The germline V gene has CDR1 SGHVS and CDR2 FQNEAQ. CDR3 nucleotide sequence: TGTGCCAGCAGCTTAGGGACTAGCTCCTACAATGAGCAGTTCTTC. Translation gives CASSLGTSSYNEQFF.

This chain uses TRBV15 with TRBJ1-2, with D possibly matching TRBD1 (6 bases). Germline-derived CDR1 and CDR2 are LNHNV and YYDKDF (reference sequence). V was pared by 5 bases and J by 8 bases, with 21 bases between. The CDR3 spans 15 residues. In DNA, the CDR3 is TGTGCCACCAGCCCTTCACTATTAGGGGGACGAGGCTACACCTTC. Protein: CATSPSLLGGRGYTF. The variable domain in full, completed from reference TRBV15 and TRBJ1-2, reads DAMVIQNPRYQVTQFGKPVTLSCSQTLNHNVMYWYQQKSSQAPKLLFHYYDKDFNNEADTPDNFQSRRPNTSFCFLDIRSPGLGDTAMYLCATSPSLLGGRGYTFGSGTRLTVV.

V is TRBV6-1 and J is TRBJ2-1; 11 bases agree with TRBD2. Germline V gene data show CDR1 as MNHNS and CDR2 as SASEGT. There are 17 residues in the CDR3. V lost 4 bases, J lost 7 bases, and 12 bases stayed unmatched. CDR3 coding DNA: TGTGCCAGCAGTGTAAGAACTAGCGGGAGAAAGATTAATGAGCAGTTCTTC. This translates into CASSVRTSGRKINEQFF.

V gene TRBV29-1 combines with J gene TRBJ2-1; D is ambiguous. The CDR3 totals 10 residues. The germline V and J ends were trimmed by 6 bases and 5 bases, with 5 bases remaining between them. Looked up from germline, CDR1 is SQVTM and CDR2 is ANQGSEA. The CDR3 loop reads CSVADNEQFF. For the CDR3, the DNA is TGCAGCGTGGCAGACAATGAGCAGTTCTTC.

This chain links TRBV5-6 with TRBJ2-5, with no clear D. The length of the CDR3 is 14 residues. The V and J ends lost 4 bases and 2 bases respectively, with 12 bases between them. The germline CDR1 and CDR2 sequences are SGHDT and YYEEEE. CDR3 region: CASSPDSVQETQYF. CDR3 bases: TGTGCCAGCAGCCCCGATAGTGTTCAAGAGACCCAGTACTTC.

The V gene is TRBV5-6, the J gene TRBJ2-5, with D maybe TRBD1 (6 bases). The closer fit of TRBJ2-7 to the DNA end suggests the J call may be wrong. Per the germline V gene, CDR1 is SGHDT and CDR2 is YYEEEE. The CDR3 extends over 13 amino acids. The CDR3 spells CASSFRGSYEQYF. The CDR3, as DNA: TGTGCCAGCAGCTTCAGGGGCTCCTACGAGCAGTACTTC.

This chain uses TRBV6-1 with TRBJ1-1; 7 bases line up with TRBD1. The germline V gene has CDR1 MNHNS and CDR2 SASEGT. CDR3 length: 15 amino acids. Germline trimming cut 1 base from V and 3 bases from J; bases unmatched to any gene: 5. In nucleotides, the CDR3 is TGTGCCAGCAGTGAAGTGGGACAGCCGCACACTGAAGCTTTCTTT. This sequence encodes CASSEVGQPHTEAFF.

This chain joins TRBV28 and TRBJ1-1; D is undetermined. The germline V and J ends were trimmed by 5 bases and 2 bases, with 15 bases remaining between them. CDR3 size: 15 residues. Germline V gene sequence: CDR1 MDHEN, CDR2 SYDVKM. The CDR3 DNA sequence: TGTGCCAGCAGTCCTCAGGCAGGAAGAAACACTGAAGCTTTCTTT. Translation gives CASSPQAGRNTEAFF.

V and J are TRBV10-3 and TRBJ2-1, with a tentative D call TRBD2 (6 bases). Germline V gene lookup returns CDR1 ENHRY and CDR2 SYGVKD. CDR3 length: 18 residues. V was shortened by 3 bases and J by 0 bases, with 18 bases between the two germline ends. The CDR3, as DNA: TGTGCCATCAGTGACGGGGGAGCTCAATCCAGCTCCTACAATGAGCAGTTCTTC. This codes for CAISDGGAQSSSYNEQFF.

This clone was recorded once. The chain combines TRBV2 with TRBJ1-1; D not resolved. This CDR3 is 13 amino acids long. Looked up from germline, CDR1 is SNHLY and CDR2 is FYNNEI. V lost 8 bases, J lost 0 bases, and 10 bases lay in between. For the CDR3, the DNA is TGTGCCAGCCTGGAGATATTGAACACTGAAGCTTTCTTT. It translates to CASLEILNTEAFF.

This chain's CDR3 is CASSESGLAGAGEQYF. Here the CDR3 DNA reads TGTGCCAGCAGTGAAAGTGGACTAGCGGGAGCTGGGGAGCAGTACTTC. The chain has TRBV2 and TRBJ2-7; 13 bases align to TRBD2. V was pared by 2 bases and J by 7 bases, with 8 bases of the junction left unmatched. The CDR3 totals 16 residues. Germline CDR1 reads SNHLY; CDR2 reads FYNNEI.

On this clone: The same CDR3 also results from other DNA sequences found in this sample. Written as DNA, the CDR3 is TGTGCCAGCTCACCACTAGCGGGAGACAATGAGCAGTTCTTC. Translated: CASSPLAGDNEQFF. The chain uses TRBV18 and TRBJ2-1, with 9 nucleotides matching TRBD2. V was clipped by 1 base and J by 5 bases; unmatched bases: 0. Germline CDR1 and CDR2: KGHSH and LQKENI. The CDR3 spans 14 residues. Drawing the rest from reference TRBV18 and TRBJ2-1, the complete variable domain is NAGVMQNPRHLVRRRGQEARLRCSPMKGHSHVYWYRQLPEEGLKFMVYLQKENIIDESGMPKERFSAEFPKEGPSILRIQQVVRGDSAAYFCASSPLAGDNEQFFGPGTRLTVL.

The chain carries TRBV19 and TRBJ1-3, with 7 positions matching TRBD1. This CDR3 has 15 residues. Trimming took 7 bases from V and 4 from J; bases not matched to a gene: 10. The germline gives CDR1 LNHDA, CDR2 SQIVND (reference sequence). The CDR3 here is CASTVLPGGGNTIYF. The CDR3 nucleotides are TGTGCCAGTACCGTACTCCCAGGGGGAGGAAACACCATATATTTT.

On this clone: The same CDR3 is also encoded by other DNA sequences in this sample. The V gene is TRBV9, the J gene TRBJ2-2; 9 bases are shared with TRBD2. This CDR3 is 15 amino acids long. Trimming removed 2 bases from V and 6 bases from J; junction bases left unmatched: 5. The germline V gene has CDR1 SGDLS and CDR2 YYNGEE. CDR3 region: CASSVSGGDSGELFF. The CDR3 nucleotides are TGTGCCAGCAGCGTTAGCGGGGGCGACTCCGGGGAGCTGTTTTTT.

This rearrangement joins TRBV4-1 to TRBJ1-6; TRBD1 might be the D (6 bases). The CDR3 length is 17 residues. Looked up from germline, CDR1 is MGHRA and CDR2 is YSYEKL. Trimming removed 1 base from V and 3 bases from J, with 13 bases in between. The CDR3 sequence: CASSQVVDSNYNSPLHF. The CDR3 region has the DNA TGCGCCAGCAGCCAAGTCGTGGACAGCAACTATAATTCACCCCTCCACTTT.

CDR3 bases: TGTGCCAGCAATCCCGGCGGGAGAAGCAATACGCAGTATTTT. Translating it yields CASNPGGRSNTQYF. V and J are TRBV28 and TRBJ2-3, with 7 positions matching TRBD2. Germline loops: CDR1 MDHEN, CDR2 SYDVKM. V dropped 7 bases and J dropped 7; count of bases not matched to a gene: 11. There are 14 residues in the CDR3.

The rearrangement joins TRBV12-5 to TRBJ2-3; 7 nucleotides align to TRBD2. Trimming at V came to 9 bases and at J to 5 bases, leaving 11 bases not matched to a gene. The germline CDR1 and CDR2 sequences are LGHNT and FRNRAP. CDR3 length: 14 residues. The CDR3 DNA is TGTGCTAGCGGAGGGGCGGGAGTAGGAGATACGCAGTATTTT. Its translation is CASGGAGVGDTQYF.